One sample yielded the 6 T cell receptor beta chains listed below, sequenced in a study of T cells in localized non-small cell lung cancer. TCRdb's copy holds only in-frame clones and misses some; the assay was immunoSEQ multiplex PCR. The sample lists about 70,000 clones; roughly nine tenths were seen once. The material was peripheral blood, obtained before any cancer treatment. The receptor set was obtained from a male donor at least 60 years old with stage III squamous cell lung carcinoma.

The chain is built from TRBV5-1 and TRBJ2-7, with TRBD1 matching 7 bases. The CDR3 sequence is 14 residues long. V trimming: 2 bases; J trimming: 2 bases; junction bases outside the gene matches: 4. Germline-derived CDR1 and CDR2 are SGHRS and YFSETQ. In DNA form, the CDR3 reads TGCGCCAGCAGCTTAGGGACAGCAACCTACGAGCAGTACTTC. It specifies CASSLGTATYEQYF.

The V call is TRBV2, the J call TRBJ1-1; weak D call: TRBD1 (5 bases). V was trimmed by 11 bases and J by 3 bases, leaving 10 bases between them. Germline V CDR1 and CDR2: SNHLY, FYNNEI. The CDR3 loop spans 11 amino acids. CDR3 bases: TGTGCCGGGGGTATATACACTGAAGCTTTCTTT. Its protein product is CAGGIYTEAFF.

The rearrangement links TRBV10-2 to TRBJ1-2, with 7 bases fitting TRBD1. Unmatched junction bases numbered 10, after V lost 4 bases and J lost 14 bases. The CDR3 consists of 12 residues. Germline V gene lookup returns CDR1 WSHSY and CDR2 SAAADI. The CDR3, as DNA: TGCGCCAGCAGTGGAACAGGGGACGCTAGAACCTTC. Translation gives CASSGTGDARTF.

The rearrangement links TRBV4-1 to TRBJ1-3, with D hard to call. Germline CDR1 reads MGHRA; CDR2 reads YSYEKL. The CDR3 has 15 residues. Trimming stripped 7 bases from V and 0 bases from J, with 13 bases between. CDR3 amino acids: CASTLSPNSGNTIYF. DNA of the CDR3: TGCGCCAGCACCTTATCACCGAACTCTGGAAACACCATATATTTT.

The CDR3 DNA reads as TGTGCCAGCAGTTTCCCAGGGGATACGCAGTATTTT. Translated, it gives CASSFPGDTQYF. V gene TRBV27 combines with J gene TRBJ2-3; D is perhaps TRBD1 (5 bases). The germline CDR1 and CDR2 sequences are MNHEY and SMNVEV (reference sequence). The CDR3 is made up of 12 amino acids. Trimming took off 3 bases at V and 6 bases at J, with 7 bases between the two ends.

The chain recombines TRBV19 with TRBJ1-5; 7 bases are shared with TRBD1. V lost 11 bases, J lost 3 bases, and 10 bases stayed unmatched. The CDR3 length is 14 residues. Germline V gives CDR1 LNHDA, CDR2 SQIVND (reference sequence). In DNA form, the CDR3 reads TGTGCCGGACGCGGACAGGATCCCAATCAGCCCCAGCATTTT. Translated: CAGRGQDPNQPQHF.